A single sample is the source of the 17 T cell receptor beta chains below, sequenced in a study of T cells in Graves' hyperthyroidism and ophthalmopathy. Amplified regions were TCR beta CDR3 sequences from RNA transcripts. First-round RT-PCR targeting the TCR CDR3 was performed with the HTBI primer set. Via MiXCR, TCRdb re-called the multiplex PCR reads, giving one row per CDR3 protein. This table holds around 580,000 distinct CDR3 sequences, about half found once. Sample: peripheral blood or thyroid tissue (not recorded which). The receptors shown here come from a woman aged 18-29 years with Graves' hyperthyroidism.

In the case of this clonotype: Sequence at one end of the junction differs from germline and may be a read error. The CDR3 sequence is CASSLSGGTYEHYF. CDR3 nucleotide sequence: TGTGCCAGCTCACTCTCAGGGGGGACCTACGAGCACTACTTC. The chain recombines TRBV6-1 with TRBJ2-7, with a tentative D call TRBD1 (7 bases). Germline V gene data show CDR1 as MNHNS and CDR2 as SASEGT. This CDR3 comprises 14 residues.

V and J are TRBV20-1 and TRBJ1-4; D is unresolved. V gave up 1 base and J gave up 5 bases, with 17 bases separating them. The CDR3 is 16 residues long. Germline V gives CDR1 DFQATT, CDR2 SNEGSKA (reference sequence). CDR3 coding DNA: TGCAGTGCTAGAGCGTGGAGGGCAGGTTACAATGAAAAACTGTTTTTT. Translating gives CSARAWRAGYNEKLFF.

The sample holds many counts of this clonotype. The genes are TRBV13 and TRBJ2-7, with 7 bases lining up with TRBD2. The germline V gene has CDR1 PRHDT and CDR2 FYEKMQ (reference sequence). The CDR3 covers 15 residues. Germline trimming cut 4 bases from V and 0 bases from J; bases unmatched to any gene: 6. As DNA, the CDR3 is TGTGCCAGCAGCTCCCGACTAGCTTACTCCTACGAGCAGTACTTC. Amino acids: CASSSRLAYSYEQYF.

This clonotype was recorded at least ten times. CDR3: CASSKDRVGTQYF. The CDR3 DNA is TGTGCCAGCAGCAAGGACAGGGTCGGGACCCAGTACTTC. The chain combines TRBV5-6 with TRBJ2-5; 8 bases fit TRBD1. This CDR3 is built from 13 residues. CDR1 and CDR2 from the germline V gene are SGHDT and YYEEEE. The V segment lost 4 bases and the J segment 7 bases; nucleotides outside the gene matches: 6.

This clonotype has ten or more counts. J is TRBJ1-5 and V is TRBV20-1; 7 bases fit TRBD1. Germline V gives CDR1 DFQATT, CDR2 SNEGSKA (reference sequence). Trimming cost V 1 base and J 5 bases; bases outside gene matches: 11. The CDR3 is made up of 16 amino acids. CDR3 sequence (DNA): TGCAGTGCTAGAGGGGGGGACAGAGCCTACCATCAGCCCCAGCATTTT. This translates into CSARGGDRAYHQPQHF.

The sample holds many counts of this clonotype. CDR3 bases: TGTGCCAGCAGCTTGGATAAGCGGGGTTCTGAAGCTTTCTTT. The encoded protein is CASSLDKRGSEAFF. The rearrangement links TRBV5-5 to TRBJ1-1; D unclear. Per germline, CDR1 SGHKS and CDR2 YYEKEE (reference sequence). Trimming cost V 0 bases and J 6 bases, with 12 bases left between them. The CDR3 is 14 residues long.

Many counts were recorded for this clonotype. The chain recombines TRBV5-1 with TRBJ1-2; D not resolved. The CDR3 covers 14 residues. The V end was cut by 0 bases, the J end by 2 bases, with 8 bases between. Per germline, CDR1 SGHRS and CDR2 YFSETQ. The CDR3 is CASSLEPRNYGYTF. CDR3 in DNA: TGCGCCAGCAGCTTGGAACCCAGGAACTATGGCTACACCTTC.

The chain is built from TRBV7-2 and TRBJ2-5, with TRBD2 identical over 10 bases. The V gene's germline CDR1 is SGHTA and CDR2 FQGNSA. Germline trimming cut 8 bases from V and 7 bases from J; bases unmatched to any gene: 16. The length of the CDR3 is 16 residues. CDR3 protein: CASRGETSGKTGTQYF. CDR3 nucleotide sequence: TGTGCCAGCCGGGGGGAAACTAGCGGGAAGACGGGGACCCAGTACTTC.

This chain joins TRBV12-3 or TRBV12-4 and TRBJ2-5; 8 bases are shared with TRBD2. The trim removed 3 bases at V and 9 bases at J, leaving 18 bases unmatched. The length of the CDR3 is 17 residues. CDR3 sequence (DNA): TGTGCCAGCAGTTTGGTACCACGGGGGGGGAGCAATCAGCCCCAGTACTTC. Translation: CASSLVPRGGSNQPQYF.

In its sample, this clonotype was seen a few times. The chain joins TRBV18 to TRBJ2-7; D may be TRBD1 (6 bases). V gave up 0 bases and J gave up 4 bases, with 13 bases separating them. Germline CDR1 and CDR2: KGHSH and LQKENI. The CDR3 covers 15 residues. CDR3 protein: CASSPPMTGTYEQYF. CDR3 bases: TGTGCCAGCTCACCACCGATGACAGGTACTTACGAGCAGTACTTC.

In nucleotides, the CDR3 is TGCGCCAGCAGCTCCACTGGGACTAGCGCCTACGAGCAGTACTTC. Protein sequence: CASSSTGTSAYEQYF. This sequence joins TRBV5-1 and TRBJ2-7; 10 bases are a match to TRBD2. CDR3 size: 15 residues. Germline V CDR1 and CDR2: SGHRS, YFSETQ. V dropped 3 bases and J dropped 2; count of bases not matched to a gene: 5.

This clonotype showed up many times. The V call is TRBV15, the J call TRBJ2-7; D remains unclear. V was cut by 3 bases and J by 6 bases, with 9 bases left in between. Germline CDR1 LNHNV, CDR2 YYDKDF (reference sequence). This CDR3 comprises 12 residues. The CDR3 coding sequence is TGTGCCACCAGCAGTCTGGGTTCCGAGCAGTACTTC. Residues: CATSSLGSEQYF.

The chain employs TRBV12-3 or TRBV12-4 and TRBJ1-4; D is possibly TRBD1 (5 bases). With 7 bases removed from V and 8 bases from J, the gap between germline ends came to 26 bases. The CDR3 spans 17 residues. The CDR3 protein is CASTETIHGTSDEKLFF. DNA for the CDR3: TGTGCCAGCACGGAGACGATTCACGGGACGTCAGACGAAAAACTGTTTTTT.

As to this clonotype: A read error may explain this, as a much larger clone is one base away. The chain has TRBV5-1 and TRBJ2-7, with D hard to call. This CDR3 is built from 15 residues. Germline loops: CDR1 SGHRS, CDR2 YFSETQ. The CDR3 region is CAGSQERSDSYEQYF. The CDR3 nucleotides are TGCGCCGGCAGCCAAGAAAGGAGCGACTCCTACGAGCAGTACTTC. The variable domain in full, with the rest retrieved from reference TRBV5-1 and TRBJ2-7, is KAGVTQTPRYLIKTRGQQVTLSCSPISGHRSVSWYQQTPGQGLQFLFEYFSETQRNKGNFPGRFSGRQFSNSRSEMNVSTLELGDSALYLCAGSQERSDSYEQYFGPGTRLTVT.

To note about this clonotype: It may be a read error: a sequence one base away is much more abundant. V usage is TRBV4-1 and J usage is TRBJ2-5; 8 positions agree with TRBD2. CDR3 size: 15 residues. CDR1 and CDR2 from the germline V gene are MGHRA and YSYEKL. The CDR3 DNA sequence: TGTGCCAGCAGCCAAAGAGCGGGAGCCGGTGAGACCCAGTACTTC. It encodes CASSQRAGAGETQYF.

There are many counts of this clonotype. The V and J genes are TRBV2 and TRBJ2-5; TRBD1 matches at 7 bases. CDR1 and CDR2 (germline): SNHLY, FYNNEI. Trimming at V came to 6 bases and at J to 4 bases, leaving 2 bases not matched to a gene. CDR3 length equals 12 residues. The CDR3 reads CASSSGGETQYF. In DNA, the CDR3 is TGTGCCAGCAGCTCAGGGGGAGAGACCCAGTACTTC.

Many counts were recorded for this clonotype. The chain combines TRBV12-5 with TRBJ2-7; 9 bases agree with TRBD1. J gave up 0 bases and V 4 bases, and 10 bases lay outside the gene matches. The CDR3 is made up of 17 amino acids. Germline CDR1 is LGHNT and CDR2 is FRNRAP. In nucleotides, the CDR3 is TGTGCTAGTGGTTCCATGCTACAGGGGGCGGACTCCTACGAGCAGTACTTC. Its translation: CASGSMLQGADSYEQYF.